Shown below are 20 T cell receptor beta chains from a single sample sequenced in a study of T cells in Graves' hyperthyroidism and ophthalmopathy (dated by TCRdb to between 2018 and 2020). Libraries were constructed by multiplex PCR. The sequencer was an Illumina HiSeq 2000. TCR beta CDR3 regions were amplified from RNA transcripts. For the first round of RT-PCR on the TCR CDR3, the HTBI primer set was used together with the Qiagen OneStep RT-PCR kit. TCRdb reanalyzed the raw reads on its own, using fastp at Q25 for trimming and MiXCR for clone calling, and kept in-frame beta chains. Every CDR3 protein is listed once, alongside the most common genes and DNA of its rows. This sample holds some 500,000 distinct CDR3 sequences; approximately 16% were observed only once. The ten largest clones take up around 32% of the sample. Sequenced: blood. These receptors came from a woman aged 25 to 39 with Graves' ophthalmopathy.

In this sample, this clonotype turned up many times. CDR3 region: CASSLGPGQGYEQYF. The CDR3 nucleotides are TGTGCCAGCAGCTTAGGACCGGGACAGGGCTACGAGCAGTACTTC. The gene calls are TRBV7-2 and TRBJ2-7; 9 bases fit TRBD1. Germline V gene lookup returns CDR1 SGHTA and CDR2 FQGNSA. The CDR3 runs to 15 residues. With 1 base clipped from V and 3 bases from J, the junction kept 4 bases outside the gene matches.

Ten or more counts support this clonotype. The chain employs TRBV28 and TRBJ2-1; D unclear. The CDR3 has 12 residues. With 5 bases removed from V and 7 bases from J, the gap between germline ends came to 9 bases. Germline CDR1 is MDHEN and CDR2 is SYDVKM. The CDR3 loop is CASSHPFNEQFF. The CDR3 coding sequence is TGTGCCAGCAGTCACCCTTTTAATGAGCAGTTCTTC.

On this clonotype: This may be a read error, as it is one base from a much larger clone. Here the CDR3 reads CSARGGSSYEQYF. The CDR3 DNA follows: TGCAGTGCTAGAGGCGGGAGCTCCTACGAGCAGTACTTC. The chain joins TRBV20-1 to TRBJ2-7; 7 positions match TRBD2. Trimming at V came to 1 base and at J to 0 bases, leaving 0 bases not matched to a gene. The length of the CDR3 is 13 residues. Germline CDR1 reads DFQATT; CDR2 reads SNEGSKA (reference sequence).

This clonotype was recorded many times. V gene TRBV10-2 combines with J gene TRBJ1-1, with 9 positions matching TRBD1. The length of the CDR3 is 15 residues. Trimming cost V 0 bases and J 2 bases; bases outside gene matches: 1. Germline CDR1 and CDR2: WSHSY and SAAADI. CDR3 sequence: CASSESTGGNTEAFF. DNA for the CDR3: TGCGCCAGCAGTGAGTCGACAGGGGGAAACACTGAAGCTTTCTTT.

Here the CDR3 reads CASGDSTFYEQYF. CDR3 sequence (DNA): TGTGCCAGCGGGGACAGTACCTTCTACGAGCAGTACTTC. This rearrangement joins TRBV19 to TRBJ2-7; 7 nucleotides agree with TRBD1. The CDR3 is 13 residues long. V dropped 9 bases and J dropped 3; count of bases not matched to a gene: 8. The germline CDR1 and CDR2 sequences are LNHDA and SQIVND (reference sequence).

This clonotype has a count of ten or more. V is TRBV20-1 and J is TRBJ2-3, with a possible D match to TRBD2 (5 bases). The CDR3 sequence is 12 residues long. The germline gives CDR1 DFQATT, CDR2 SNEGSKA (reference sequence). Deletions cut 5 bases from V and 2 bases from J, with 8 bases between. DNA for the CDR3: TGCAGTGCTGTTAGCGACACAGATACGCAGTATTTT. It encodes CSAVSDTDTQYF.

This chain connects TRBV27 to TRBJ2-3; tentative D call: TRBD2 (5 bases). This CDR3 has 16 amino acids. CDR1 is MNHEY, CDR2 SMNVEV, per germline (reference sequence). Trimming cost V 4 bases and J 8 bases, with 22 bases left between them. The chain's CDR3 is CASSSAEGGRAVTQYF. CDR3 bases: TGTGCCAGCAGTTCAGCGGAAGGCGGGCGGGCCGTTACGCAGTATTTT.

This clonotype was seen ten or more times. The chain recombines TRBV7-2 with TRBJ2-7; 7 bases are a match to TRBD2. From germline, CDR1 is SGHTA and CDR2 FQGNSA. The V gene end was trimmed by 9 bases and the J gene end by 3 bases; junction bases not matched to a gene: 17. The CDR3 length is 16 residues. The CDR3 sequence is CASKGSGGSINYEQYF. DNA for the CDR3: TGTGCCAGTAAGGGGAGTGGCGGGAGCATTAACTACGAGCAGTACTTC.

Points on this clonotype: A clone one base away is much larger, so this may be a read error. This rearrangement joins TRBV12-3 or TRBV12-4 to TRBJ2-7; D is unresolved. CDR3 length: 13 amino acids. V was cut by 0 bases and J by 9 bases, with 12 bases left in between. CDR3 bases: TGTGCCAGCAGTTTAGCGCCCCCGGAAAGGCAGTACTTC. Protein sequence: CASSLAPPERQYF.

This chain connects TRBV3-1 to TRBJ2-5, with D possibly called TRBD1 or TRBD2 (6 bases each). Germline CDR1 LGHDT, CDR2 YNNKEL (reference sequence). V was shortened by 3 bases and J by 5 bases, with 22 bases between the two germline ends. The CDR3 is 17 amino acids. The CDR3, as DNA: TGTGCCAGCAGCCAGGATATGGGGGGCAAATGGAGGGAGACCCAGTACTTC. This gives the protein CASSQDMGGKWRETQYF.

The chain employs TRBV28 and TRBJ2-6; D perhaps matches TRBD1 (5 bases). In germline, CDR1 is MDHEN, CDR2 SYDVKM. V was pared by 4 bases and J by 4 bases, with 11 bases between. This CDR3 has 15 residues. The DNA of the CDR3 is TGTGCCAGCAGTTCCTCAGGGATCGGGGCCAACGTCCTGACTTTC. Protein product: CASSSSGIGANVLTF.

This clonotype was found a few times. The genes are TRBV6-6 and TRBJ2-2; TRBD2 is a possible D gene (6 bases). The CDR3 runs 16 residues. Germline V gene data show CDR1 as MNHNY and CDR2 as SVGAGI (reference sequence). V lost 0 bases, J lost 5 bases, and 13 bases lay in between. For the CDR3, the DNA is TGTGCCAGCAGTTACTCGGCGGCAGGAGGGACCGGGGAGCTGTTTTTT. Protein product: CASSYSAAGGTGELFF.

Many counts were recorded for this clonotype. V usage is TRBV28 and J usage is TRBJ1-1; the match to TRBD1 covers 7 bases. V gave up 5 bases and J gave up 2 bases; unmatched junction bases: 8. CDR1 and CDR2 from the germline V gene are MDHEN and SYDVKM. The CDR3 length is 15 residues. The DNA of the CDR3 is TGTGCCAGCAGTCCCTGGACAGGAGGAAACACTGAAGCTTTCTTT. Translation: CASSPWTGGNTEAFF. The whole variable domain, filled in from reference TRBV28 and TRBJ1-1, reads DVKVTQSSRYLVKRTGEKVFLECVQDMDHENMFWYRQDPGLGLRLIYFSYDVKMKEKGDIPEGYSVSREKKERFSLILESASTNQTSMYLCASSPWTGGNTEAFFGQGTRLTVV.

The chain links TRBV11-2 to TRBJ2-7; tentatively, D is TRBD1 (5 bases). Looked up from germline, CDR1 is SGHAT and CDR2 is FQNNGV. V lost 5 bases, J lost 1 base, and 15 bases lay in between. This CDR3 spans 15 amino acids. CDR3 loop: CASSPRQINSYEQYF. In DNA, the CDR3 is TGTGCCAGCAGCCCCAGACAGATTAATTCCTACGAGCAGTACTTC.

The chain links TRBV19 to TRBJ2-7; the D gene is possibly TRBD1 (6 bases). V lost 3 bases and J 5 bases, leaving 17 bases between the germline ends. Germline V gene data show CDR1 as LNHDA and CDR2 as SQIVND (reference sequence). The CDR3 runs to 15 residues. CDR3 sequence (DNA): TGTGCCAGTAGTATGTACCAGGGGATGCCGCACGAGCAGTACTTC. It yields the protein CASSMYQGMPHEQYF.

This chain connects TRBV5-8 to TRBJ1-1, with D possibly matching TRBD1 (6 bases). The CDR3 runs to 15 residues. In germline, CDR1 is SGHTS, CDR2 YDEGEE. Trimming shortened V by 0 bases and J by 4 bases, and 13 bases separated the two germline ends. The CDR3 sequence: CASSLGGLLGTEAFF. The DNA for the CDR3 is TGTGCCAGCAGCTTGGGGGGGCTCTTGGGCACTGAAGCTTTCTTT.

This clonotype was picked up many times. The genes are TRBV18 and TRBJ2-1; the match to TRBD2 covers 7 bases. CDR1 and CDR2 from the germline V gene are KGHSH and LQKENI. The CDR3 totals 16 residues. The V gene end was trimmed by 5 bases and the J gene end by 0 bases; junction bases not matched to a gene: 7. In DNA, the CDR3 is TGTGCCAGCTCAGCTAAAAGCGGGGACTCCTACAATGAGCAGTTCTTC. It specifies CASSAKSGDSYNEQFF.

This clonotype has ten or more counts. The chain employs TRBV4-2 and TRBJ2-5; no definite D call. The CDR3 is 14 residues long. Trimming removed 4 bases from V and 1 base from J, with 10 bases in between. CDR1 and CDR2 (germline): LGHNA, YNFKEQ. As DNA, the CDR3 is TGTGCCAGCAGCCCCACGGGCCCCCAAGAGACCCAGTACTTC. Its protein product is CASSPTGPQETQYF.

This clonotype has only a few counts. The V call is TRBV29-1, the J call TRBJ2-1; 13 bases map to TRBD2. Germline assignment: CDR1 SQVTM and CDR2 ANQGSEA. J lost 6 bases, V lost 6 bases, and 11 bases had no gene match. The CDR3 covers 16 residues. CDR3 loop: CSVLNATSGRSNEQFF. As DNA, the CDR3 is TGCAGCGTCCTAAACGCGACTAGCGGGAGGAGCAATGAGCAGTTCTTC.

In this sample, this clonotype turned up many times. The chain links TRBV3-1 to TRBJ2-7; D gene unclear. The V gene's germline CDR1 is LGHDT and CDR2 YNNKEL (reference sequence). Deletions cut 4 bases from V and 1 base from J, with 11 bases between. This CDR3 contains 14 residues. CDR3 coding DNA: TGTGCCAGCAGCCCCACGTACAGTTCCTACGAGCAGTACTTC. Its translation: CASSPTYSSYEQYF.